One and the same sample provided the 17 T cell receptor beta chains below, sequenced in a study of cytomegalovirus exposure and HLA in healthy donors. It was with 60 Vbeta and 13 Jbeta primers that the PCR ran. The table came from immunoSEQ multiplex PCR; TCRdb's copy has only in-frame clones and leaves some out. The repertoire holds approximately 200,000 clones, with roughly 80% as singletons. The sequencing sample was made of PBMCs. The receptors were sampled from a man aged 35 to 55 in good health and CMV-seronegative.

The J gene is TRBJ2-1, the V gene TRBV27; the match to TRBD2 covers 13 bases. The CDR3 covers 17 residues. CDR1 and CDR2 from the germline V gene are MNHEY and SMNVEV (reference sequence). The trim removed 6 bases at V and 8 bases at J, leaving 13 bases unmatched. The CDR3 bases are TGTGCCAGCAGAGCCTCCCTCGGACTAGCGGGAGTCTATGAGCAGTTCTTC. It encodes CASRASLGLAGVYEQFF.

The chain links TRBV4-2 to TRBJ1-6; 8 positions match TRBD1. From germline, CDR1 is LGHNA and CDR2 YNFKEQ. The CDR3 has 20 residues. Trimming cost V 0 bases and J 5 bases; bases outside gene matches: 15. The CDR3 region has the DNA TGTGCCAGCAGCCAAGAGAGGGTTTTGGCAGGGGGCTTGGATAATTCACCCCTCCACTTT. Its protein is CASSQERVLAGGLDNSPLHF.

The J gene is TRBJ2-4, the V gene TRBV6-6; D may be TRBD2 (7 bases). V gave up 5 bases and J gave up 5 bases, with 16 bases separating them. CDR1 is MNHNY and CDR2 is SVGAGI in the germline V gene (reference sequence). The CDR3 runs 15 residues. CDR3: CASSTVGGAQNIQYF. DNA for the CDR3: TGTGCCAGCAGTACAGTGGGGGGGGCCCAAAACATTCAGTACTTC.

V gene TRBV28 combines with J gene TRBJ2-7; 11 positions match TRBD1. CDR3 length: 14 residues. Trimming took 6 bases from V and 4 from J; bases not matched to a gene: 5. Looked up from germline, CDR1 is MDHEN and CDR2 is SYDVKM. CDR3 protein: CASRVGTGGYEQYF. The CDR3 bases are TGTGCCAGCAGAGTCGGGACAGGGGGGTACGAGCAGTACTTC.

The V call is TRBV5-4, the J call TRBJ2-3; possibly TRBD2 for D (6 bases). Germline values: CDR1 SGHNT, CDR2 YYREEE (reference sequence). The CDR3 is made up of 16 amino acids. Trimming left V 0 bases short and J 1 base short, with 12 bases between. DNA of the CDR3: TGTGCCAGCAGCTTGGGTGGGCGGGGTCGCACAGATACGCAGTATTTT. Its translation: CASSLGGRGRTDTQYF.

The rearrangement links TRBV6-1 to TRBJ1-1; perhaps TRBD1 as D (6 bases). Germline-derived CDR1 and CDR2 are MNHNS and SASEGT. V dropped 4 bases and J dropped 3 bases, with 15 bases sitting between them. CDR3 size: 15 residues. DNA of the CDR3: TGTGCCAGCAGTGTAGGTAGGGCAGGGGACACTGAAGCTTTCTTT. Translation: CASSVGRAGDTEAFF.

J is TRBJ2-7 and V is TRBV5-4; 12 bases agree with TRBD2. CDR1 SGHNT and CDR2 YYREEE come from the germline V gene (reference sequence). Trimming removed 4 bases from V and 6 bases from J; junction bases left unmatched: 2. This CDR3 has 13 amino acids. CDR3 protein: CASSGLAGSEQYF. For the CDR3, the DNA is TGTGCCAGCAGCGGACTAGCGGGGAGCGAGCAGTACTTC. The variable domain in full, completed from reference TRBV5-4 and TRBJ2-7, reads ETGVTQSPTHLIKTRGQQVTLRCSSQSGHNTVSWYQQALGQGPQFIFQYYREEENGRGNFPPRFSGLQFPNYSSELNVNALELDDSALYLCASSGLAGSEQYFGPGTRLTVT.

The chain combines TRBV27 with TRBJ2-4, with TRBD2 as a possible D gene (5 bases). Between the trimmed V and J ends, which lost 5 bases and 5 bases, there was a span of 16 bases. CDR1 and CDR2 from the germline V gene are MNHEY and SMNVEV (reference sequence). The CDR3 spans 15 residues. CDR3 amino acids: CASSPRGLGQNIQYF. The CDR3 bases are TGTGCCAGCAGTCCCCGGGGTTTGGGCCAAAACATTCAGTACTTC.

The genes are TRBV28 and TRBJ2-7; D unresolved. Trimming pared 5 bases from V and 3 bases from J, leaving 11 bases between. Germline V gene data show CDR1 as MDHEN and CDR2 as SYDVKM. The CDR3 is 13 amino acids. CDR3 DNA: TGTGCCAGCAGTCCCAGATCGATCTACGAGCAGTACTTC. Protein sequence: CASSPRSIYEQYF.

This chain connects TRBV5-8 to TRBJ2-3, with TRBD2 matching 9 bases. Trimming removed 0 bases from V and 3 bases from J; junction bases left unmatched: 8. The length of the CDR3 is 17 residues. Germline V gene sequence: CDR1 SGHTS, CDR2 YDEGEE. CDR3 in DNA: TGTGCCAGCAGCTTGGCCATCTCTAGCGGGGTTACAGATACGCAGTATTTT. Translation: CASSLAISSGVTDTQYF. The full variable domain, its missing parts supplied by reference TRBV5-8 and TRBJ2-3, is EAGVTQSPTHLIKTRGQQATLRCSPISGHTSVYWYQQALGLGLQFLLWYDEGEERNRGNFPPRFSGRQFPNYSSELNVNALELEDSALYLCASSLAISSGVTDTQYFGPGTRLTVL.

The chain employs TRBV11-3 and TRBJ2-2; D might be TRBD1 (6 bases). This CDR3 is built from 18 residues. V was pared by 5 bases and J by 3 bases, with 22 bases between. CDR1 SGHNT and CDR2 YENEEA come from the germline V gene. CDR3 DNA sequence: TGTGCCAGCAGCGCCGGGCAGGGGATGGAAGGTTACACCGGGGAGCTGTTTTTT. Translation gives CASSAGQGMEGYTGELFF.

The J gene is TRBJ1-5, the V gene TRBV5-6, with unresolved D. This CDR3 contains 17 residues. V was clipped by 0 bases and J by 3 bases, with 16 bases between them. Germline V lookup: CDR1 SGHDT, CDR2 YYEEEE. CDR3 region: CASSLAGGETLNQPQHF. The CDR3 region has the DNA TGTGCCAGCAGCTTGGCCGGCGGGGAAACCCTCAATCAGCCCCAGCATTTT.

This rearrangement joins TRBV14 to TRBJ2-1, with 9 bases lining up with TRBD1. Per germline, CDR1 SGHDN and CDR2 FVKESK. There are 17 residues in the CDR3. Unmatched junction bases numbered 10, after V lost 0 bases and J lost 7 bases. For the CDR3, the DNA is TGTGCCAGCAGCCAAGATAAAGGGTGGACAGGGGTAAATGAGCAGTTCTTC. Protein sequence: CASSQDKGWTGVNEQFF.

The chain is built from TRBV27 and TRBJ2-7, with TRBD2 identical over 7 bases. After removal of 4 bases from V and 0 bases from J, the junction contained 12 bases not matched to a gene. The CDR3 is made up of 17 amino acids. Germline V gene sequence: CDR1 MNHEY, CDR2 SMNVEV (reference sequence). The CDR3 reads CASSSLAGRARSYEQYF. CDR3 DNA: TGTGCCAGCAGTTCTCTAGCAGGGAGGGCTCGCTCCTACGAGCAGTACTTC.

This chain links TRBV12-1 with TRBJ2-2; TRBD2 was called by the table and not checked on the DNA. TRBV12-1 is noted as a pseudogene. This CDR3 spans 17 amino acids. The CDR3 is CASSFARGGANTGELFF. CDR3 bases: TGTGCCAGCAGCTTTGCGCGCGGAGGCGCGAACACCGGGGAGCTGTTTTTT.

CDR3 sequence reads: CASSQVTGQPQHF. The DNA of the CDR3 is TGCGCCAGCAGCCAAGTGACGGGTCAGCCCCAGCATTTT. The gene calls are TRBV4-1 and TRBJ1-5; D remains ambiguous. This CDR3 spans 13 amino acids. The germline gives CDR1 MGHRA, CDR2 YSYEKL. The germline V and J ends were trimmed by 1 base and 6 bases, with 7 bases remaining between them.

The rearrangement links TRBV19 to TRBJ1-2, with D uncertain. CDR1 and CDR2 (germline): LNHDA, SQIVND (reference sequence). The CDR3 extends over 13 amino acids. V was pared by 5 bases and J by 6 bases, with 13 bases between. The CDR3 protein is CASSLGVGDGYTF. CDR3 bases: TGTGCCAGTAGTCTCGGAGTTGGCGATGGCTACACCTTC.